This T cell receptor beta chain is drawn from a study of regulatory T cells in long-lasting Graves disease. This clonotype was counted a few times. Time point of the sample: newly diagnosed GD, antithyroid drugs for less than 3 months. From PBMCs, RNA was extracted and then used to make the TCR library. The V segment lost 3 bases and the J segment 3 bases; nucleotides outside the gene matches: 2. This CDR3 has 16 residues. Germline V CDR1 and CDR2: PRHDT, FYEKMQ (reference sequence). Both iRepertoire HTBI primers and Arm-PCR of CDR3 regions were used to build the TCR beta libraries. Each CDR3 protein is one row after TCRdb ran MiXCR on the multiplex PCR reads. The sample lists 520,000 or so distinct CDR3 sequences; more than 10% were seen once. This same sample was also taken into another study, of T cells in Graves' hyperthyroidism and ophthalmopathy.

This TCR was recovered from a woman aged 25 to 39 with Graves disease. The V gene is TRBV13, the J gene TRBJ2-1, with 13 bases matching TRBD2. This material consisted of peripheral blood mononuclear cells (PBMCs), taken at new diagnosis, from a patient treated with antithyroid drugs. CDR3 amino acids: CASSLGTSGIYNEQFF. For the CDR3, the DNA is TGTGCCAGCAGCTTGGGGACTAGCGGGATCTACAATGAGCAGTTCTTC.